This T cell receptor beta chain was sequenced during a study of T cell repertoires in ileal Crohn's disease. About the research overall: Operated complications were stricturing disease (roughly 60%) and penetrating disease (approximately 39%).

Germline loops: CDR1 SGHRS, CDR2 YFSETQ. V shed 7 bases and J 4 bases; nucleotides not matched to a gene: 8. There are 14 residues in the CDR3. Time point specified: neoterminal ileum biopsy at postoperative endoscopy, about 6 months after surgery. Findings and limits, study-wide: Clonality above 26.8% at surgery always came with endoscopic recurrence.

This clone was detected only once. Antigen specificity is unknown. Per sample, 500 to 650 nanograms of biopsy DNA were TCRB immunosequenced. Profiling relied on immunoSEQ multiplex PCR, and the TCRdb table lists in-frame clones only, not all of them. The sample holds approximately 16,000 clones; roughly three quarters are singletons and the top ten take under 5%. The chain carries TRBV5-1 and TRBJ2-5, with 9 bases that match TRBD1. This TCR came from an adult with Crohn's disease. Sample: ileal tissue. The CDR3 nucleotides read TGCGCCAGCGTCCTGGGACAGGGTCGAGAGACCCAGTACTTC. It encodes CASVLGQGRETQYF.